A single sample is the source of the 29 T cell receptor beta chains below, sequenced in a study of technical replicates of blood from a few donors. Profiling relied on immunoSEQ multiplex PCR, and the TCRdb table lists in-frame clones only, not all of them. The repertoire holds 65,000 to 90,000 clones, with just over 85% as singletons. The sequenced sample was PBMCs. These receptors were obtained from a human donor in good health. Some clones in this sample may be carry-over from other donors' samples.

The V and J genes are TRBV7-9 and TRBJ2-1; the D is unclear. The CDR3 is 14 amino acids. V was clipped by 3 bases and J by 8 bases, with 14 bases between them. The germline V gene has CDR1 SEHNR and CDR2 FQNEAQ (reference sequence). The CDR3 DNA is TGTGCCAGCAGCTTCTCTGACTCGGCGGATGAGCAGTTCTTC. Its protein product is CASSFSDSADEQFF. Together with reference TRBV7-9 and TRBJ2-1, the CDR3 gives the full variable domain: DTGVSQNPRHKITKRGQNVTFRCDPISEHNRLYWYRQTLGQGPEFLTYFQNEAQLEKSRLLSDRFSAERPKGSFSTLEIQRTEQGDSAMYLCASSFSDSADEQFFGPGTRLTVL.

The genes are TRBV12-5 and TRBJ2-2, with 7 bases aligning to TRBD2. J was trimmed by 5 bases and V by 6 bases; bases with no gene match: 6. The CDR3 runs 14 residues. Germline V lookup: CDR1 LGHNT, CDR2 FRNRAP. CDR3 sequence (DNA): TGTGCTAGTGGGACGGGACTACCAACCGGGGAGCTGTTTTTT. This encodes CASGTGLPTGELFF.

The chain is built from TRBV30 and TRBJ2-3; TRBD2 matches at 8 bases. V lost 3 bases, J lost 1 base, and 3 bases stayed unmatched. CDR1 GTSNPN and CDR2 SVGIG come from the germline V gene (reference sequence). This CDR3 is 14 amino acids long. The CDR3 spells CAWRSAGGTDTQYF. In DNA form, the CDR3 reads TGTGCCTGGAGGTCAGCGGGAGGCACAGATACGCAGTATTTT.

This clone has a handful of counts. The chain joins TRBV9 to TRBJ2-3, with 10 bases lining up with TRBD2. Germline CDR1 is SGDLS and CDR2 is YYNGEE. This CDR3 is 16 amino acids long. V trimming: 3 bases; J trimming: 6 bases; junction bases outside the gene matches: 10. CDR3 coding DNA: TGTGCCAGCAGCGCCCTTACTAGCGGGGTTGAGGATACGCAGTATTTT. This gives the protein CASSALTSGVEDTQYF.

This clone appeared once. The rearrangement joins TRBV5-1 to TRBJ2-3; no firm D call. This CDR3 region has 12 residues. Germline lookup yields CDR1 SGHRS and CDR2 YFSETQ. V lost 8 bases to trimming and J lost 2 bases, with 9 bases between them. In DNA form, the CDR3 reads TGCGCCAGTAGACTGTACACAGATACGCAGTATTTT. Amino acid sequence: CASRLYTDTQYF. Complete variable domain (other parts from reference TRBV5-1 and TRBJ2-3): KAGVTQTPRYLIKTRGQQVTLSCSPISGHRSVSWYQQTPGQGLQFLFEYFSETQRNKGNFPGRFSGRQFSNSRSEMNVSTLELGDSALYLCASRLYTDTQYFGPGTRLTVL.

The chain carries TRBV4-2 and TRBJ2-7; D is uncertain. V was trimmed by 0 bases and J by 0 bases, leaving 12 bases between them. Looked up from germline, CDR1 is LGHNA and CDR2 is YNFKEQ. CDR3 length: 16 amino acids. In DNA, the CDR3 is TGTGCCAGCAGCCAAGATGGTCCCGGTAGCTCCTACGAGCAGTACTTC. Its protein product is CASSQDGPGSSYEQYF.

This clone occurred a few times. The rearrangement joins TRBV29-1 to TRBJ1-1; 7 nucleotides line up with TRBD1. The germline V gene has CDR1 SQVTM and CDR2 ANQGSEA. V gave up 4 bases and J gave up 1 base; unmatched junction bases: 3. This CDR3 is built from 13 residues. Here the CDR3 DNA reads TGCAGCGTTGGAAGGGGGCGGAACACTGAAGCTTTCTTT. Translating it yields CSVGRGRNTEAFF.

This chain links TRBV5-8 with TRBJ1-2; no clear D. The CDR3 extends over 12 amino acids. Trimming shortened V by 4 bases and J by 9 bases, and 13 bases separated the two germline ends. Germline V gene lookup returns CDR1 SGHTS and CDR2 YDEGEE. The CDR3 is CASSAVEVRYTF. The CDR3 nucleotides are TGTGCCAGCAGCGCGGTGGAGGTTCGCTACACCTTC.

The genes are TRBV11-2 and TRBJ2-1, with 7 nucleotides matching TRBD2. Germline V gene lookup returns CDR1 SGHAT and CDR2 FQNNGV. With V trimmed by 4 bases and J by 7 bases, 7 bases remained unmatched. The CDR3 contains 14 residues. The CDR3 sequence is CASSSPSGWNEQFF. DNA of the CDR3: TGTGCCAGCAGCTCACCTAGCGGTTGGAATGAGCAGTTCTTC. The whole variable domain, remainder taken from reference TRBV11-2 and TRBJ2-1, is EAGVAQSPRYKIIEKRQSVAFWCNPISGHATLYWYQQILGQGPKLLIQFQNNGVVDDSQLPKDRFSAERLKGVDSTLKIQPAKLEDSAVYLCASSSPSGWNEQFFGPGTRLTVL.

The chain employs TRBV4-3 and TRBJ2-1; 9 bases map to TRBD2. Germline loops: CDR1 LGHNA, CDR2 YSLEER. CDR3 length: 15 amino acids. J was trimmed by 6 bases and V by 0 bases; bases with no gene match: 3. This CDR3 reads CASSQEGSGSNEQFF. DNA for the CDR3: TGCGCCAGCAGCCAAGAAGGTAGCGGGAGCAATGAGCAGTTCTTC.

This sequence joins TRBV13 and TRBJ2-2; no reliable D call. The CDR3 is 12 residues long. V dropped 1 base and J dropped 7 bases, with 4 bases sitting between them. CDR1 is PRHDT, CDR2 FYEKMQ, per germline (reference sequence). In DNA, the CDR3 is TGTGCCAGCAGCTTAGTCAGCGGGGAGCTGTTTTTT. Translation: CASSLVSGELFF.

V is TRBV6-5 and J is TRBJ2-5, with D possibly matching TRBD2 (7 bases). Germline assignment: CDR1 MNHEY and CDR2 SVGAGI. Trimming took 8 bases from V and 4 from J, leaving 14 bases between them. This CDR3 is built from 13 residues. CDR3 in DNA: TGTGCCAGCGCTGGGGGGGCGGGAGAGACCCAGTACTTC. Its translation is CASAGGAGETQYF.

This chain joins TRBV11-2 and TRBJ2-7, with 9 bases fitting TRBD2. The ends lost 1 base at V and 7 bases at J; junction bases unmatched: 11. The CDR3 is made up of 16 amino acids. Germline loops: CDR1 SGHAT, CDR2 FQNNGV. In DNA form, the CDR3 reads TGTGCCAGCAGCTTAGTTCGGGGCGGGAGGGCCGGGGAGCAGTACTTC. Amino acids: CASSLVRGGRAGEQYF.

The J gene is TRBJ2-7, the V gene TRBV21-1; no check of the table's D call, TRBD1, against the DNA was made. TRBV21-1 has pseudogene status. The CDR3 length is 15 residues. The CDR3 is CASSHLRGTYCEQYF. The CDR3 coding sequence is TGTGCCAGCAGCCATCTGAGGGGGACCTATTGCGAGCAGTACTTC.

In regard to this clone: One junction end does not reproduce the germline sequence, and a read error may be involved. This sample also contains other DNA sequences that code for the same CDR3. V gene TRBV12-5 combines with J gene TRBJ2-7, with 9 bases fitting TRBD1. There are 15 residues in the CDR3. Germline CDR1 LGHNT, CDR2 FRNRAP. As DNA, the CDR3 is TGCGCTAGTGGTTGGGTAGACAGGGGGGAATACGAGCAGTACTTC. It yields the protein CASGWVDRGEYEQYF. Complete variable domain (other parts from reference TRBV12-5 and TRBJ2-7): DARVTQTPRHKVTEMGQEVTMRCQPILGHNTVFWYRQTMMQGLELLAYFRNRAPLDDSGMPKDRFSAEMPDATLATLKIQPSEPRDSAVYFCASGWVDRGEYEQYFGPGTRLTVT.

This chain joins TRBV6-5 and TRBJ1-1, with 9 positions matching TRBD1. The CDR3 is 15 amino acids. Germline loops: CDR1 MNHEY, CDR2 SVGAGI. The V gene end was trimmed by 0 bases and the J gene end by 6 bases; junction bases not matched to a gene: 5. The CDR3 bases are TGTGCCAGCAGTTACTCGACAGGGGGGGTTCCTGAAGCTTTCTTT. Translation gives CASSYSTGGVPEAFF.

The V gene is TRBV9, the J gene TRBJ2-3, with a possible D match to TRBD2 (5 bases). CDR3 length: 14 amino acids. Germline loops: CDR1 SGDLS, CDR2 YYNGEE. V gave up 2 bases and J gave up 6 bases, with 13 bases separating them. The CDR3 bases are TGTGCCAGCAGCGTTAGCGAGGTTTTTGATACGCAGTATTTT. Encoded protein: CASSVSEVFDTQYF.

V gene TRBV6-5 combines with J gene TRBJ1-6; TRBD1 matches at 9 bases. The germline CDR1 and CDR2 sequences are MNHEY and SVGAGI. This CDR3 spans 15 amino acids. J lost 7 bases, V lost 3 bases, and 4 bases had no gene match. The CDR3 reads CASSYRTGANSPLHF. Written as DNA, the CDR3 is TGTGCCAGCAGTTATAGGACAGGGGCGAATTCACCCCTCCACTTT.

This clone was found once. The gene calls are TRBV5-6 and TRBJ2-5; tentatively, D is TRBD1 (6 bases). The J call may be in error: the DNA end matches TRBJ2-7 better. Germline CDR1 reads SGHDT; CDR2 reads YYEEEE. This CDR3 comprises 14 residues. In DNA, the CDR3 is TGTGCCAGCAGCCTGATCAGGGGCCAATACGAGCAGTACTTC. Residues: CASSLIRGQYEQYF.

The V call is TRBV19, the J call TRBJ2-7; D is possibly TRBD1 (7 bases). The V gene lost 6 bases and the J gene lost 3 bases, with 15 bases spanning the gap. Looked up from germline, CDR1 is LNHDA and CDR2 is SQIVND (reference sequence). There are 14 residues in the CDR3. CDR3 region: CASSPAGGGYEQYF. The DNA of the CDR3 is TGTGCCAGTAGCCCAGCAGGGGGAGGCTACGAGCAGTACTTC.

This sequence joins TRBV6-5 and TRBJ2-2; the D gene is possibly TRBD2 (5 bases). Germline-derived CDR1 and CDR2 are MNHEY and SVGAGI. V shed 0 bases and J shed 4 bases, with 6 bases lying between them. The CDR3 has 14 amino acids. In DNA, the CDR3 is TGTGCCAGCAGTTACTCCCTAGCCACCGGGGAGCTGTTTTTT. Translating it yields CASSYSLATGELFF.

The chain uses TRBV4-2 and TRBJ2-7, with 8 bases lining up with TRBD2. CDR1 and CDR2 from the germline V gene are LGHNA and YNFKEQ. This CDR3 is 15 amino acids long. J lost 2 bases, V lost 4 bases, and 7 bases had no gene match. CDR3 nucleotides: TGTGCCAGCAGCCCCGGAACTAGCGGCGCCTACGAGCAGTACTTC. The encoded protein is CASSPGTSGAYEQYF.

The chain combines TRBV23-1 with TRBJ2-2, with D unclear. TRBV23-1 is an ORF; its function is uncertain. The CDR3 loop spans 15 amino acids. The germline V and J ends were trimmed by 4 bases and 4 bases, with 13 bases remaining between them. The CDR3 spells CASSPFEYITGELFF. In DNA form, the CDR3 reads TGCGCCAGCAGTCCCTTTGAATACATCACCGGGGAGCTGTTTTTT.

The chain carries TRBV6-6 and TRBJ1-2; D may be TRBD1 (5 bases). This CDR3 is built from 16 residues. Germline CDR1 and CDR2: MNHNY and SVGAGI (reference sequence). V lost 8 bases, J lost 0 bases, and 19 bases lay in between. The CDR3 region has the DNA TGTGCCAGCCGGAAAACGGGGGAGGTTGCTAACTATGGCTACACCTTC. Protein: CASRKTGEVANYGYTF.

This chain connects TRBV7-2 to TRBJ1-2; 10 bases match TRBD1. Trimming removed 5 bases from V and 8 bases from J; junction bases left unmatched: 14. The CDR3 covers 16 residues. Germline CDR1 is SGHTA and CDR2 is FQGNSA. CDR3 coding DNA: TGTGCCAGCAGCCTTAGAGGGACAGGGGCAGTTCAGGGCTACACCTTC. This translates into CASSLRGTGAVQGYTF.

The chain employs TRBV5-6 and TRBJ1-5; D gene uncertain. CDR1 is SGHDT and CDR2 is YYEEEE in the germline V gene. V dropped 4 bases and J dropped 1 base, with 15 bases sitting between them. This CDR3 region has 16 residues. The CDR3 here is CASSPRWEGSNQPQHF. CDR3 nucleotides: TGTGCCAGCAGCCCGCGTTGGGAGGGAAGCAATCAGCCCCAGCATTTT.

The DNA of the CDR3 is TGTGCCAGCAGCTTCCGGGACAGGCAACCCCTCCACTTT. This sequence encodes CASSFRDRQPLHF. The chain joins TRBV7-2 to TRBJ1-6; TRBD1 matches 8 bases. The CDR3 contains 13 residues. Germline loops: CDR1 SGHTA, CDR2 FQGNSA. Germline trimming cut 3 bases from V and 12 bases from J; bases unmatched to any gene: 4. The full variable domain, in which reference TRBV7-2 and TRBJ1-6 provide the parts outside the CDR3, is GAGVSQSPSNKVTEKGKDVELRCDPISGHTALYWYRQSLGQGLEFLIYFQGNSAPDKSGLPSDRFSAERTGGSVSTLTIQRTQQEDSAVYLCASSFRDRQPLHFGNGTRLTVT.

The J gene is TRBJ2-7, the V gene TRBV7-9, with TRBD2 matching 8 bases. CDR1 SEHNR and CDR2 FQNEAQ come from the germline V gene (reference sequence). This CDR3 comprises 14 residues. V lost 6 bases and J lost 1; bases outside the gene matches: 5. The CDR3 protein is CASRREGGSYEQYF. The CDR3 nucleotides read TGTGCCAGCAGACGGGAGGGTGGGTCCTACGAGCAGTACTTC.

The V gene is TRBV27, the J gene TRBJ2-7, with 8 bases matching TRBD2. The germline gives CDR1 MNHEY, CDR2 SMNVEV (reference sequence). The CDR3 is 14 residues long. The V segment lost 5 bases and the J segment 6 bases; nucleotides outside the gene matches: 9. CDR3 loop: CASSPSAGGLEQYF. The CDR3 bases are TGTGCCAGCAGTCCCAGCGCGGGGGGACTCGAGCAGTACTTC.